In this sample, the clone carrying this T cell receptor beta chain turned up many times. Its antigen is undetermined. Within the sample, other DNA sequences also encode this same CDR3. These data come from a study of metastatic and nonmetastatic thyroid tumors. Study-wide context: Malignant and benign thyroid patients had repertoires compared in peripheral blood and tumor or nodule tissue.

Authors' processing steps: Differences in CDR3 between clinicopathological groups were drawn on to build a classifier intended to discriminate distant-metastatic papillary thyroid cancer patients. TCRdb re-processed the PCR reads through MiXCR. For this entry, the V and J calls and clone size follow TCRdb and not the study's own pipeline. The table records under 25,000 clones, less than 20% of them present only once. Thyroid surgery was performed in patients who had received no treatment beforehand. Study-level results: Across blood and tumor, TCR beta diversity in malignant thyroid tumors was reportedly significantly higher than in benign nodules.

Trimming took off 5 bases at V and 4 bases at J, with 20 bases between the two ends. The CDR3 covers 16 residues. Germline assignment: CDR1 SGHAT and CDR2 FQNNGV. This TCR was recovered from a female donor with papillary thyroid cancer or a benign thyroid nodule (not recorded which). Some clones in this sample may be carry-over from other donors' samples. The V call is TRBV11-2, the J call TRBJ1-2, with a possible D match to TRBD1 (6 bases). Sequencing was performed on blood. The chain's CDR3 is CASSLNRDISFYGYTF. The CDR3 nucleotides are TGTGCCAGCAGCCTTAACCGGGACATCTCCTTCTATGGCTACACCTTC.